This entry lists 30 T cell receptor beta chains sequenced from one sample in a study of T-cell memory formation after mild COVID-19. MiXCR, applied by TCRdb to the 5' RACE reads, yields one record per CDR3 protein. The data hold about 150,000 distinct CDR3 sequences, with 25% to 40% observed a single time. Sequencing was performed on PBMCs or a T cell subset sorted from them (not recorded which). The receptor set was obtained from an adult woman who had mild COVID-19 (a few samples of this study predate the infection). Cell type and time point are not known.

This clonotype was picked up a small number of times. V gene TRBV5-1 combines with J gene TRBJ2-7; D remains unclear. V dropped 2 bases and J dropped 3 bases, with 12 bases sitting between them. Germline values: CDR1 SGHRS, CDR2 YFSETQ. The CDR3 is 14 amino acids. Here the CDR3 reads CASSLRSPDYEQYF. The CDR3 nucleotides are TGCGCCAGCAGCTTACGTTCACCTGACTACGAGCAGTACTTC. Full variable domain (remainder filled in from reference TRBV5-1 and TRBJ2-7): KAGVTQTPRYLIKTRGQQVTLSCSPISGHRSVSWYQQTPGQGLQFLFEYFSETQRNKGNFPGRFSGRQFSNSRSEMNVSTLELGDSALYLCASSLRSPDYEQYFGPGTRLTVT.

The chain combines TRBV5-1 with TRBJ1-2; 9 nucleotides match TRBD1. Germline V gene sequence: CDR1 SGHRS, CDR2 YFSETQ. Losses at the gene ends were 4 bases for V and 6 bases for J; bases not matched to a gene: 7. There are 14 residues in the CDR3. Written as DNA, the CDR3 is TGCGCCAGCAGCGACGGGACAGGGTTGGATGGCTACACCTTC. It translates to CASSDGTGLDGYTF. Based on the CDR3 plus reference TRBV5-1 and TRBJ1-2, the full variable domain is KAGVTQTPRYLIKTRGQQVTLSCSPISGHRSVSWYQQTPGQGLQFLFEYFSETQRNKGNFPGRFSGRQFSNSRSEMNVSTLELGDSALYLCASSDGTGLDGYTFGSGTRLTVV.

This clonotype has just a few counts. J is TRBJ1-5 and V is TRBV12-3 or TRBV12-4; 9 bases fit TRBD1. This CDR3 spans 15 amino acids. V gave up 6 bases and J gave up 1 base; unmatched junction bases: 4. The CDR3 nucleotides are TGTGCCAGCAGAGCACAGGGGGCCAGCAATCAGCCCCAGCATTTT. Translated, it gives CASRAQGASNQPQHF.

The V gene is TRBV24-1, the J gene TRBJ1-1; D is ambiguous. The CDR3 has 16 amino acids. V was pared by 3 bases and J by 1 base, with 14 bases between. Germline CDR1 reads KGHDR; CDR2 reads SFDVKD. CDR3 nucleotides: TGTGCCACCAGTGATCCAGACATGGACGGGAACACTGAAGCTTTCTTT. Translated, it gives CATSDPDMDGNTEAFF.

The chain couples TRBV29-1 to TRBJ2-7; TRBD1 might be the D (5 bases). Germline V gene sequence: CDR1 SQVTM, CDR2 ANQGSEA. V lost 3 bases and J 3 bases, leaving 12 bases between the germline ends. The CDR3 consists of 13 residues. CDR3 coding DNA: TGCAGCGTTGACGGGCAGGGCGGCTACGAGCAGTACTTC. Translation: CSVDGQGGYEQYF.

The rearrangement links TRBV7-9 to TRBJ1-1; D is uncertain. The CDR3 covers 13 residues. Germline assignment: CDR1 SEHNR and CDR2 FQNEAQ (reference sequence). Between the trimmed V and J ends, which lost 4 bases and 1 base, there was a span of 7 bases. The CDR3 region is CASSWGGNTEAFF. CDR3 in DNA: TGTGCCAGCAGCTGGGGAGGGAACACTGAAGCTTTCTTT.

This clonotype showed up many times. V gene TRBV9 combines with J gene TRBJ2-3, with D perhaps TRBD2 (6 bases). This CDR3 is 17 amino acids long. Trimming took off 1 base at V and 0 bases at J, with 15 bases between the two ends. Germline assignment: CDR1 SGDLS and CDR2 YYNGEE. In DNA, the CDR3 is TGTGCCAGCAGCGTAAGGGACTTCCACTCTAGCACAGATACGCAGTATTTT. Protein: CASSVRDFHSSTDTQYF.

The chain is built from TRBV4-1 and TRBJ2-5, with a possible D match to TRBD2 (5 bases). Per germline, CDR1 MGHRA and CDR2 YSYEKL. The CDR3 totals 15 residues. V was pared by 2 bases and J by 2 bases, with 12 bases between. In DNA, the CDR3 is TGCGCCAGCAGCCAACGGGTACTAGGGCAAGAGACCCAGTACTTC. Its protein is CASSQRVLGQETQYF.

This clonotype was picked up one time. The V call is TRBV3-1, the J call TRBJ1-2, with D maybe TRBD1 (5 bases). The CDR3 is 13 residues long. Between the trimmed V and J ends, which lost 1 base and 8 bases, there was a span of 11 bases. Germline V gives CDR1 LGHDT, CDR2 YNNKEL (reference sequence). For the CDR3, the DNA is TGTGCCAGCAGCCAAGTTGGGGGACGCGGCTACACCTTC. Translated: CASSQVGGRGYTF.

This clonotype was detected only a few times. V is TRBV13 and J is TRBJ1-1; no firm D call. The length of the CDR3 is 16 residues. Germline V gene sequence: CDR1 PRHDT, CDR2 FYEKMQ (reference sequence). The V end was cut by 0 bases, the J end by 0 bases, with 11 bases between. CDR3 nucleotide sequence: TGTGCCAGCAGCTTAGGTAGGAGGGTCATGAACACTGAAGCTTTCTTT. Translated: CASSLGRRVMNTEAFF.

The genes are TRBV7-9 and TRBJ1-3; 7 bases match TRBD1. The length of the CDR3 is 13 residues. Germline V lookup: CDR1 SEHNR, CDR2 FQNEAQ (reference sequence). With V trimmed by 5 bases and J by 4 bases, 2 bases remained unmatched. The CDR3 loop reads CASSQGGGNTIYF. In DNA form, the CDR3 reads TGTGCCAGCAGCCAGGGGGGAGGAAACACCATATATTTT. The full variable domain, its missing parts supplied by reference TRBV7-9 and TRBJ1-3, is DTGVSQNPRHKITKRGQNVTFRCDPISEHNRLYWYRQTLGQGPEFLTYFQNEAQLEKSRLLSDRFSAERPKGSFSTLEIQRTEQGDSAMYLCASSQGGGNTIYFGEGSWLTVV.

The genes are TRBV7-9 and TRBJ2-2; possible D gene TRBD1, 5 bases. V was cut by 2 bases and J by 6 bases, with 13 bases left in between. Germline V CDR1 and CDR2: SEHNR, FQNEAQ (reference sequence). The CDR3 is 15 amino acids. The CDR3 spells CASSLLAGSPGELFF. The CDR3, as DNA: TGTGCCAGCAGCTTACTTGCAGGGTCCCCCGGGGAGCTGTTTTTT.

This clonotype showed up just a few times. J is TRBJ1-1 and V is TRBV6-1, with D possibly TRBD1 on 5 matching bases. The germline V gene encodes CDR1 MNHNS and CDR2 SASEGT. CDR3 length equals 15 residues. Trimming stripped 1 base from V and 6 bases from J, with 15 bases between. The CDR3 nucleotides read TGTGCCAGCAGTGAAGATCTGGGGCGCGTCTCTGAAGCTTTCTTT. Translated: CASSEDLGRVSEAFF.

Many counts were recorded for this clonotype. V and J are TRBV7-2 and TRBJ1-2; D call uncertain. The CDR3 is 13 amino acids. The germline V and J ends were trimmed by 5 bases and 4 bases, with 11 bases remaining between them. Per germline, CDR1 SGHTA and CDR2 FQGNSA. The CDR3 region has the DNA TGTGCCAGCAGCCTCGGGGAGTCCTATGGCTACACCTTC. Amino acid sequence: CASSLGESYGYTF. Filled out from reference TRBV7-2 and TRBJ1-2, the complete variable domain reads GAGVSQSPSNKVTEKGKDVELRCDPISGHTALYWYRQSLGQGLEFLIYFQGNSAPDKSGLPSDRFSAERTGGSVSTLTIQRTQQEDSAVYLCASSLGESYGYTFGSGTRLTVV.

This sequence joins TRBV6-2 or TRBV6-3 and TRBJ2-1; the D gene is possibly TRBD1 (6 bases). CDR1 and CDR2 from the germline V gene are MNHEY and SVGEGT. The CDR3 is 13 residues long. Trimming stripped 4 bases from V and 7 bases from J, with 11 bases between. CDR3 sequence (DNA): TGTGCCAGCAGTTCAACTACAGGGAATGAGCAGTTCTTC. It codes for CASSSTTGNEQFF.

This clonotype has a handful of counts. This chain joins TRBV5-6 and TRBJ2-7, with D tentatively TRBD1 or TRBD2 (5 bases each). The germline V gene has CDR1 SGHDT and CDR2 YYEEEE. The CDR3 loop spans 15 amino acids. Trimming stripped 4 bases from V and 4 bases from J, with 18 bases between. The CDR3 sequence: CASSGGTGRRYEQYF. CDR3 coding DNA: TGTGCCAGCAGCGGGGGAACAGGACGGAGGTACGAGCAGTACTTC.

This clonotype was detected a few times. The V and J genes are TRBV2 and TRBJ2-7; TRBD2 agrees at 7 bases. Trimming removed 4 bases from V and 5 bases from J; junction bases left unmatched: 14. The CDR3 runs to 16 residues. Germline loops: CDR1 SNHLY, CDR2 FYNNEI. The CDR3 region is CASSGLAEGRWDEQYF. The DNA for the CDR3 is TGTGCCAGCAGTGGTCTAGCGGAAGGTCGTTGGGACGAGCAGTACTTC.

This clonotype was counted between two and nine times. The chain joins TRBV7-9 to TRBJ2-1; D is unclear. Germline-derived CDR1 and CDR2 are SEHNR and FQNEAQ (reference sequence). The CDR3 is made up of 17 amino acids. Trimming took off 1 base at V and 4 bases at J, with 17 bases between the two ends. The CDR3 is CASSLGGDPLLYNEQFF. CDR3 coding DNA: TGTGCCAGCAGCTTAGGCGGCGACCCTTTACTTTACAATGAGCAGTTCTTC. Using reference TRBV7-9 and TRBJ2-1 for the parts outside the CDR3, the full variable domain is DTGVSQNPRHKITKRGQNVTFRCDPISEHNRLYWYRQTLGQGPEFLTYFQNEAQLEKSRLLSDRFSAERPKGSFSTLEIQRTEQGDSAMYLCASSLGGDPLLYNEQFFGPGTRLTVL.

This clonotype was seen a few times. This sequence joins TRBV3-1 and TRBJ1-1; D not certain. The germline V gene encodes CDR1 LGHDT and CDR2 YNNKEL (reference sequence). V lost 5 bases and J 4 bases, leaving 8 bases between the germline ends. CDR3 size: 12 residues. CDR3 residues: CASSASGTEAFF. In DNA form, the CDR3 reads TGTGCCAGCAGCGCGTCTGGCACTGAAGCTTTCTTT. The whole variable domain, remainder taken from reference TRBV3-1 and TRBJ1-1, is DTAVSQTPKYLVTQMGNDKSIKCEQNLGHDTMYWYKQDSKKFLKIMFSYNNKELIINETVPNRFSPKSPDKAHLNLHINSLELGDSAVYFCASSASGTEAFFGQGTRLTVV.

The chain is built from TRBV5-1 and TRBJ1-6, with TRBD1 matching 12 bases. Per the germline V gene, CDR1 is SGHRS and CDR2 is YFSETQ. V was pared by 4 bases and J by 10 bases, with 6 bases of the junction left unmatched. The CDR3 has 15 residues. CDR3 protein: CASSRGQGALSPLHF. For the CDR3, the DNA is TGCGCCAGCAGCAGGGGACAGGGGGCTTTATCACCCCTCCACTTT.

The chain recombines TRBV24-1 with TRBJ1-6; D gene unclear. This CDR3 has 15 amino acids. Trimming removed 3 bases at V and 4 bases at J, with 9 bases between. Germline CDR1 is KGHDR and CDR2 is SFDVKD. The CDR3 DNA reads as TGTGCCACCAGTGATCCCCGGGAGTATAATTCACCCCTCCACTTT. This encodes CATSDPREYNSPLHF.

V usage is TRBV7-9 and J usage is TRBJ2-5, with D unclear. The CDR3 totals 12 residues. Trimming removed 8 bases at V and 5 bases at J, with 12 bases between. Germline V gives CDR1 SEHNR, CDR2 FQNEAQ (reference sequence). CDR3 protein: CASGPVSETQYF. CDR3 DNA sequence: TGTGCCAGCGGTCCGGTCTCGGAGACCCAGTACTTC.

The V and J genes are TRBV20-1 and TRBJ2-7; a possible D gene is TRBD2 (6 bases). This CDR3 contains 15 residues. V was trimmed by 0 bases and J by 3 bases, leaving 15 bases between them. The V gene's germline CDR1 is DFQATT and CDR2 SNEGSKA (reference sequence). CDR3 bases: TGCAGTGCTAGAGATTCAGTATCGGACTACTACGAGCAGTACTTC. This translates into CSARDSVSDYYEQYF.

The gene calls are TRBV29-1 and TRBJ1-1; the D gene is possibly TRBD1 (5 bases). V was clipped by 0 bases and J by 6 bases, with 14 bases between them. The germline CDR1 and CDR2 sequences are SQVTM and ANQGSEA. The CDR3 spans 14 residues. CDR3 region: CSVEDRAGPAEAFF. The CDR3 DNA is TGCAGCGTTGAAGATCGTGCGGGGCCGGCTGAAGCTTTCTTT.

J is TRBJ1-2 and V is TRBV5-1; 8 positions agree with TRBD1. CDR1 SGHRS and CDR2 YFSETQ come from the germline V gene. The CDR3 totals 13 residues. The J segment lost 5 bases and the V segment lost 6 bases, leaving 6 bases of the junction unmatched. DNA for the CDR3: TGCGCCAGCACCCCGGGACAGGCATATGGCTACACCTTC. Its translation is CASTPGQAYGYTF.

The table lists this clonotype with a few counts. The chain employs TRBV5-6 and TRBJ1-2, with TRBD1 matching 7 bases. Per the germline V gene, CDR1 is SGHDT and CDR2 is YYEEEE. V was clipped by 7 bases and J by 6 bases; unmatched bases: 12. CDR3 length: 14 residues. The CDR3 DNA sequence: TGTGCCAGCTTCCGGGCAGGGGGGACCGATGGCTACACCTTC. Its protein product is CASFRAGGTDGYTF.

J is TRBJ1-3 and V is TRBV12-3 or TRBV12-4, with 8 bases fitting TRBD1. V was clipped by 5 bases and J by 2 bases; unmatched bases: 8. The CDR3 is 16 amino acids. CDR3 sequence (DNA): TGTGCCAGCAGTCCAACCACAGGGGGTACTGGAAACACCATATATTTT. Its translation: CASSPTTGGTGNTIYF.

This clonotype was observed at least ten times. This chain uses TRBV20-1 with TRBJ2-6; 7 bases fit TRBD1. With V trimmed by 2 bases and J by 2 bases, 6 bases remained unmatched. Looked up from germline, CDR1 is DFQATT and CDR2 is SNEGSKA (reference sequence). The length of the CDR3 is 16 residues. DNA for the CDR3: TGCAGTGCTAGACCGACAGGGAGCACTGGGGCCAACGTCCTGACTTTC. It codes for CSARPTGSTGANVLTF.

V gene TRBV12-3 or TRBV12-4 combines with J gene TRBJ2-6, with 7 bases aligning to TRBD1. J lost 3 bases, V lost 6 bases, and 8 bases had no gene match. The CDR3 has 16 amino acids. The CDR3 is CASRPGQVYGANVLTF. CDR3 sequence (DNA): TGTGCCAGCAGACCCGGACAGGTATATGGGGCCAACGTCCTGACTTTC.

This sequence joins TRBV12-3 or TRBV12-4 and TRBJ2-2; 11 nucleotides align to TRBD1. The CDR3 consists of 15 residues. The ends lost 3 bases at V and 7 bases at J; junction bases unmatched: 4. The DNA for the CDR3 is TGTGCCAGCAGTTTTATGGACAGGGGGCACGGGGAGCTGTTTTTT. It codes for CASSFMDRGHGELFF.